This T cell receptor (beta chain) was sequenced in a study of tumor and adjacent non-tumor tissue in lung cancer. Study details: Stage I to III disease affected 9 to 10 men and 5 women aged about 31 to 76.

This sample's RNA came from whole unsorted tissue. The CDR3 extends over 15 amino acids. From germline, CDR1 is SQVTM and CDR2 ANQGSEA. Three rounds of nested PCR, following a modified ARM-PCR protocol, produced the TCRbeta library. Each CDR3 protein gets one entry after TCRdb re-called the multiplex PCR reads with MiXCR. The table shows over 85,000 distinct CDR3 sequences, with roughly 84% occurring only once. Material: lung tumor tissue. The genes are TRBV29-1 and TRBJ2-5; 7 bases line up with TRBD2. The receptor was derived from a man in his 70s with non-small cell lung cancer. Here the CDR3 reads CSVDGLVGGKETQYF. CDR3 bases: TGCAGTGTGGATGGACTAGTGGGGGGTAAGGAGACCCAGTACTTC.